This entry lists 26 T cell receptor beta chains sequenced from one sample in a study of blood T cells in healthy people across ages. Combining a sample-barcoded 5' primer with a J-beta primer mix, a second PCR ran for roughly 6 to 12 cycles. Each CDR3 protein is one row after TCRdb ran MiXCR on the 5' RACE reads. The sample lists around 1,800,000 distinct CDR3 sequences; 35% to 50% were seen once. The sample consisted of blood. These receptors originate from a human donor in good health.

The sample holds a few counts of this clonotype. The rearrangement joins TRBV18 to TRBJ1-1; TRBD1 matches at 9 bases. V lost 1 base and J lost 3; bases outside the gene matches: 3. CDR3 length: 15 residues. Germline CDR1 and CDR2: KGHSH and LQKENI. The CDR3 DNA is TGTGCCAGCTCACCACTGGGACAGGGCTACACTGAAGCTTTCTTT. It encodes CASSPLGQGYTEAFF.

This clonotype was recorded a few times. The DNA of the CDR3 is TGTGCCAGCAGCTCTCCGAGCGAGAGGACAGATACGCAGTATTTT. This translates into CASSSPSERTDTQYF. The V gene is TRBV7-9, the J gene TRBJ2-3; D remains ambiguous. The CDR3 is 15 amino acids. Trimming took 4 bases from V and 3 from J, leaving 14 bases between them. Germline-derived CDR1 and CDR2 are SEHNR and FQNEAQ (reference sequence).

This chain links TRBV12-3 or TRBV12-4 with TRBJ1-5, with TRBD1 as a possible D gene (6 bases). Trimming pared 4 bases from V and 0 bases from J, leaving 10 bases between. There are 15 residues in the CDR3. The CDR3 nucleotides read TGTGCCAGCAGTTCCGGGGGGCATAGCAATCAGCCCCAGCATTTT. Amino acid sequence: CASSSGGHSNQPQHF.

This clonotype occurred a few times. One junction end disagrees with the germline gene, perhaps due to a read error. The J gene is TRBJ2-2, the V gene TRBV2; unclear D gene. This CDR3 contains 13 residues. The germline gives CDR1 SNHLY, CDR2 FYNNEI. The CDR3 spells CACSEWGTGELFF. The CDR3 DNA follows: TGTGCCTGCAGTGAATGGGGCACCGGGGAGCTGTTTTTT.

The rearrangement joins TRBV30 to TRBJ2-7; D is perhaps TRBD1 (7 bases). V gave up 7 bases and J gave up 10 bases, with 20 bases separating them. This CDR3 is 12 amino acids long. CDR1 and CDR2 from the germline V gene are GTSNPN and SVGIG (reference sequence). The CDR3 is CAFSLDREAQYF. In DNA, the CDR3 is TGTGCCTTTTCACTTGACAGGGAGGCCCAGTACTTC.

The chain joins TRBV20-1 to TRBJ1-2, with TRBD1 identical over 7 bases. The CDR3 has 14 residues. Germline V gene lookup returns CDR1 DFQATT and CDR2 SNEGSKA (reference sequence). With V trimmed by 6 bases and J by 5 bases, 12 bases remained unmatched. The CDR3 sequence is CSADDRAHDYGYTF. DNA of the CDR3: TGCAGTGCAGATGACAGGGCACATGATTATGGCTACACCTTC.

This clonotype was seen more than once but under ten times. This chain links TRBV20-1 with TRBJ2-3; 9 positions agree with TRBD2. Trimming at V came to 4 bases and at J to 3 bases, leaving 11 bases not matched to a gene. The CDR3 has 16 residues. Germline loops: CDR1 DFQATT, CDR2 SNEGSKA (reference sequence). In DNA, the CDR3 is TGCAGTGCTAACCCCCCGGGCGGGGGGGCGACAGATACGCAGTATTTT. Protein sequence: CSANPPGGGATDTQYF.

The V call is TRBV11-2, the J call TRBJ2-2; 8 bases fit TRBD1. CDR1 and CDR2 (germline): SGHAT, FQNNGV. The CDR3 is made up of 18 amino acids. Unmatched junction bases numbered 16, after V lost 3 bases and J lost 7 bases. CDR3 coding DNA: TGTGCCAGCAGCTTGCCACCCTGGGACAGGCGGTTAAACGGGGAGCTGTTTTTT. This encodes CASSLPPWDRRLNGELFF.

This clonotype has ten or more counts. The chain employs TRBV7-2 and TRBJ1-2; a possible D gene is TRBD1 (6 bases). The V gene's germline CDR1 is SGHTA and CDR2 FQGNSA. The ends were cut back, 5 bases at V and 4 bases at J, with 14 bases in the middle. This CDR3 is 14 amino acids long. CDR3 in DNA: TGTGCCAGCAGCCCTGGACAGACCCCCTATGGCTACACCTTC. Amino acids: CASSPGQTPYGYTF.

A few counts support this clonotype. The chain has TRBV15 and TRBJ1-6; tentative D call: TRBD1 (5 bases). Trimming pared 3 bases from V and 10 bases from J, leaving 19 bases between. The CDR3 is 16 amino acids. Germline V CDR1 and CDR2: LNHNV, YYDKDF (reference sequence). As DNA, the CDR3 is TGTGCCACCAGCAGGCAAGAGGGGCGCGGGCGGTCACCCCTCCACTTT. Translation: CATSRQEGRGRSPLHF.

This clonotype was seen a handful of times. This chain's CDR3 is CASSIYREDTQYF. CDR3 DNA: TGCGCCAGCAGCATCTACAGGGAAGATACGCAGTATTTT. This chain joins TRBV5-1 and TRBJ2-3, with D perhaps matching TRBD1 (6 bases). V lost 4 bases, J lost 5 bases, and 11 bases lay in between. This CDR3 is 13 amino acids long. Per germline, CDR1 SGHRS and CDR2 YFSETQ.

The CDR3: CASSYRQGVGYGYTF. CDR3 coding DNA: TGTGCCAGCAGTTACAGACAGGGTGTGGGGTATGGCTACACCTTC. The chain is built from TRBV9 and TRBJ1-2; 7 bases map to TRBD1. The V segment lost 5 bases and the J segment 5 bases; nucleotides outside the gene matches: 12. This CDR3 is 15 amino acids long. In germline, CDR1 is SGDLS, CDR2 YYNGEE. The whole variable domain, filled in from reference TRBV9 and TRBJ1-2, reads DSGVTQTPKHLITATGQRVTLRCSPRSGDLSVYWYQQSLDQGLQFLIQYYNGEERAKGNILERFSAQQFPDLHSELNLSSLELGDSALYFCASSYRQGVGYGYTFGSGTRLTVV.

This clonotype was seen a few times. The chain employs TRBV9 and TRBJ1-2, with D unresolved. The V end lost 0 bases, the J end lost 5 bases, and 8 bases lay between the germline ends. Germline V lookup: CDR1 SGDLS, CDR2 YYNGEE. The CDR3 spans 13 residues. The CDR3, as DNA: TGTGCCAGCAGCGTAGGGGAGAGGTATGGCTACACCTTC. It is translated as CASSVGERYGYTF. Complete variable domain (other parts from reference TRBV9 and TRBJ1-2): DSGVTQTPKHLITATGQRVTLRCSPRSGDLSVYWYQQSLDQGLQFLIQYYNGEERAKGNILERFSAQQFPDLHSELNLSSLELGDSALYFCASSVGERYGYTFGSGTRLTVV.

This clonotype was detected only a few times. The rearrangement joins TRBV29-1 to TRBJ2-5, with unresolved D. The CDR3 spans 11 residues. With 5 bases removed from V and 4 bases from J, the gap between germline ends came to 8 bases. Germline V CDR1 and CDR2: SQVTM, ANQGSEA. The CDR3 loop is CSVYLRETQYF. In DNA, the CDR3 is TGCAGCGTTTATCTCCGAGAGACCCAGTACTTC.

The CDR3 nucleotides are TGTGCCAGCAGCCAAGATTGGGACAGGGGTGGTCAGCCCCAGCATTTT. This encodes CASSQDWDRGGQPQHF. This chain connects TRBV4-2 to TRBJ1-5; 10 positions agree with TRBD1. The CDR3 has 16 residues. Unmatched junction bases numbered 5, after V lost 0 bases and J lost 6 bases. Germline V gene data show CDR1 as LGHNA and CDR2 as YNFKEQ.

The chain couples TRBV18 to TRBJ2-3; D uncertain. The CDR3 runs to 15 residues. The ends were cut back, 3 bases at V and 3 bases at J, with 13 bases in the middle. Germline V gene lookup returns CDR1 KGHSH and CDR2 LQKENI. The CDR3 loop reads CASSPLPSGTDTQYF. The CDR3 region has the DNA TGTGCCAGCTCACCGCTACCCAGTGGGACAGATACGCAGTATTTT.

This clonotype was counted between two and nine times. The genes are TRBV4-3 and TRBJ1-5; no definite D call. Germline V gene lookup returns CDR1 LGHNA and CDR2 YSLEER. The V and J ends lost 4 bases and 5 bases respectively, with 15 bases between them. The length of the CDR3 is 15 residues. This chain's CDR3 is CASSREFRPDQPQHF. The CDR3 nucleotides read TGCGCCAGCAGCCGCGAATTCCGGCCGGATCAGCCCCAGCATTTT.

Note on this clonotype: Germline and junction disagree at one end, which may indicate a read error. This chain links TRBV5-1 with TRBJ2-4; D not resolved. With the DNA end fitting TRBJ2-7 better, the J assignment may be wrong. The CDR3 sequence is 13 residues long. Germline CDR1 and CDR2: SGHRS and YFSETQ. CDR3 protein: CARSFSNTDEQYF. Written as DNA, the CDR3 is TGCGCCCGCAGCTTCTCGAACACAGACGAGCAGTACTTC.

This sequence joins TRBV11-2 and TRBJ1-1, with 9 nucleotides matching TRBD1. The junction had 7 bases not matched to a gene; V was cut back by 5 bases and J by 3 bases. Germline V CDR1 and CDR2: SGHAT, FQNNGV. The CDR3 is 15 amino acids. CDR3 protein: CASSRTGTGYTEAFF. CDR3 nucleotide sequence: TGTGCCAGCAGCCGCACCGGGACAGGGTACACTGAAGCTTTCTTT.

There are a few counts of this clonotype. The chain has TRBV29-1 and TRBJ1-6; possible D gene TRBD1, 6 bases. Trimming stripped 8 bases from V and 9 bases from J, with 14 bases between. The CDR3 runs to 12 residues. Germline CDR1 SQVTM, CDR2 ANQGSEA. The CDR3 protein is CSQTRGSSPLHF. In DNA, the CDR3 is TGCAGCCAAACCAGGGGAAGTTCACCCCTCCACTTT.

V gene TRBV15 combines with J gene TRBJ2-7, with a weak D call TRBD2 (5 bases). CDR3 size: 15 residues. Trimming removed 0 bases from V and 2 bases from J, with 11 bases in between. CDR1 is LNHNV, CDR2 YYDKDF, per germline (reference sequence). This CDR3 reads CATSRDEAGTYEQYF. The CDR3 DNA reads as TGTGCCACCAGCAGAGATGAGGCGGGTACCTACGAGCAGTACTTC.

The rearrangement uses TRBV6-6 and TRBJ2-3; D possibly uses TRBD1 or TRBD2 (5 bases each). The CDR3 has 15 residues. The ends were cut back, 3 bases at V and 3 bases at J, with 13 bases in the middle. Germline CDR1 and CDR2: MNHNY and SVGAGI (reference sequence). The CDR3 coding sequence is TGTGCCAGCAGTTATTGGGGGATTCTGACAGATACGCAGTATTTT. Protein sequence: CASSYWGILTDTQYF.

This clonotype was detected only a few times. The chain carries TRBV29-1 and TRBJ1-2, with 7 bases identical to TRBD1. Per germline, CDR1 SQVTM and CDR2 ANQGSEA. The CDR3 is made up of 12 amino acids. J lost 2 bases, V lost 6 bases, and 3 bases had no gene match. The CDR3 sequence: CSVSDRNYGYTF. The CDR3 nucleotides are TGCAGCGTCTCGGACAGGAACTATGGCTACACCTTC. Supplemented by reference TRBV29-1 and TRBJ1-2, the full variable domain reads SAVISQKPSRDICQRGTSLTIQCQVDSQVTMMFWYRQQPGQSLTLIATANQGSEATYESGFVIDKFPISRPNLTFSTLTVSNMSPEDSSIYLCSVSDRNYGYTFGSGTRLTVV.

This clonotype was counted at least ten times. The chain links TRBV6-5 to TRBJ2-5; tentative D call: TRBD1 (5 bases). The CDR3 length is 13 residues. Looked up from germline, CDR1 is MNHEY and CDR2 is SVGAGI. The ends were cut back, 9 bases at V and 3 bases at J, with 14 bases in the middle. The CDR3 reads CASGRLGEETQYF. The DNA of the CDR3 is TGTGCCAGTGGTCGCTTAGGGGAAGAGACCCAGTACTTC.

This clonotype turned up a few times. The genes are TRBV29-1 and TRBJ1-4; D may be TRBD1 (5 bases). CDR3 length: 14 amino acids. Germline CDR1 is SQVTM and CDR2 is ANQGSEA. Between the trimmed V and J ends, which lost 1 base and 10 bases, there was a span of 16 bases. The CDR3 spells CSVEAETEGGKLFF. The DNA of the CDR3 is TGCAGCGTTGAAGCGGAGACAGAGGGCGGAAAACTGTTTTTT.

The chain couples TRBV29-1 to TRBJ2-1; perhaps TRBD1 as D (5 bases). The CDR3 totals 13 residues. Germline-derived CDR1 and CDR2 are SQVTM and ANQGSEA. The V end lost 4 bases, the J end lost 9 bases, and 16 bases lay between the germline ends. DNA for the CDR3: TGCAGCGTTGTTCCCGGACAAGTAGGTGAGCAGTTCTTC. It encodes CSVVPGQVGEQFF.